These 32 T cell receptor beta chains were sequenced from one sample in a study of blood T cell repertoires in COVID-19. Clones were sequenced by immunoSEQ multiplex PCR, and TCRdb holds only the in-frame ones, with some missing. The data hold some 120,000 clones, with more than 80% observed a single time. The specimen sequenced was peripheral blood. Every receptor here comes from a human donor in a cohort sampled during active COVID-19.

The V gene is TRBV18, the J gene TRBJ1-4; no clear D gene. Trimming left V 1 base short and J 6 bases short, with 12 bases between. CDR3 length: 15 amino acids. Germline V gene sequence: CDR1 KGHSH, CDR2 LQKENI. The CDR3 nucleotides are TGTGCCAGCTCACCACGTCAGTCCAAAGATGAAAAACTGTTTTTT. Protein product: CASSPRQSKDEKLFF.

The chain has TRBV12-3 or TRBV12-4 and TRBJ1-5; D gene uncertain. V lost 7 bases and J lost 7, with 14 bases in between. The CDR3 contains 13 residues. This chain's CDR3 is CASTIAGWQPQHF. CDR3 nucleotide sequence: TGTGCCAGCACCATAGCGGGGTGGCAGCCCCAGCATTTT.

The chain has TRBV12-3 or TRBV12-4 and TRBJ1-5, with D tentatively TRBD1 (6 bases). The CDR3 sequence is 13 residues long. V gave up 6 bases and J gave up 4 bases, with 10 bases separating them. CDR3 loop: CASRQGFNQPQHF. CDR3 nucleotide sequence: TGTGCCAGCAGGCAGGGGTTTAATCAGCCCCAGCATTTT.

V usage is TRBV19 and J usage is TRBJ1-6; D is possibly TRBD1 (6 bases). Germline V gene data show CDR1 as LNHDA and CDR2 as SQIVND (reference sequence). Trimming removed 5 bases at V and 9 bases at J, with 14 bases between. The CDR3 runs 14 residues. CDR3 protein: CASSLTGSGSPLHF. CDR3 in DNA: TGTGCCAGTAGTTTGACAGGATCGGGTTCACCCCTCCACTTT.

The J gene is TRBJ2-3, the V gene TRBV12-1; no check of the table's D call, TRBD2, against the DNA was made. TRBV12-1 is a pseudogene locus. This CDR3 region has 14 residues. In DNA form, the CDR3 reads TGTGCCAGCACCCGGGGACTGGCCACAGATACGCAGTATTTT. Translating it yields CASTRGLATDTQYF.

In this sample, this clone turned up once. The chain joins TRBV11-2 to TRBJ1-4, with D unresolved. The CDR3 covers 18 residues. The germline gives CDR1 SGHAT, CDR2 FQNNGV. Trimming took 0 bases from V and 0 from J, leaving 14 bases between them. CDR3 in DNA: TGTGCCAGCAGCTTAGATTCCCCGGGTCCAGCAACTAATGAAAAACTGTTTTTT. Amino acid sequence: CASSLDSPGPATNEKLFF. The full variable domain, with the rest looked up from reference TRBV11-2 and TRBJ1-4, is EAGVAQSPRYKIIEKRQSVAFWCNPISGHATLYWYQQILGQGPKLLIQFQNNGVVDDSQLPKDRFSAERLKGVDSTLKIQPAKLEDSAVYLCASSLDSPGPATNEKLFFGSGTQLSVL.

The V call is TRBV21-1, the J call TRBJ1-2; TRBD1 is the table's D call and was not checked against the DNA. TRBV21-1 is a recognized pseudogene. The length of the CDR3 is 17 residues. CDR3 amino acids: CASPPARRQALNYGYTF. CDR3 coding DNA: TGTGCCAGTCCCCCAGCACGTCGGCAGGCCCTTAACTATGGCTACACCTTC.

V gene TRBV11-3 combines with J gene TRBJ2-7, with D perhaps TRBD2 (5 bases). V was trimmed by 0 bases and J by 6 bases, leaving 15 bases between them. The CDR3 totals 15 residues. Germline loops: CDR1 SGHNT, CDR2 YENEEA. CDR3 amino acids: CASSLDGQRESEQYF. CDR3 nucleotides: TGTGCCAGCAGCTTAGATGGCCAAAGGGAGAGCGAGCAGTACTTC. The entire variable domain, with the rest obtained from reference TRBV11-3 and TRBJ2-7, is as follows: EAGVVQSPRYKIIEKKQPVAFWCNPISGHNTLYWYLQNLGQGPELLIRYENEEAVDDSQLPKDRFSAERLKGVDSTLKIQPAELGDSAVYLCASSLDGQRESEQYFGPGTRLTVT.

This sequence joins TRBV11-1 and TRBJ1-3; D might be TRBD1 (5 bases). Germline values: CDR1 SGHAT, CDR2 FQDESV (reference sequence). CDR3 size: 16 residues. V was trimmed by 5 bases and J by 0 bases, leaving 14 bases between them. Written as DNA, the CDR3 is TGTGCCAGCAGCCTAACTCGACAGTCCTCTGGAAACACCATATATTTT. This sequence encodes CASSLTRQSSGNTIYF.

The table lists this clone with a few counts. The J gene is TRBJ2-7, the V gene TRBV6-6; D may be TRBD2 (6 bases). Per the germline V gene, CDR1 is MNHNY and CDR2 is SVGAGI (reference sequence). V lost 6 bases, J lost 0 bases, and 18 bases lay in between. The CDR3 covers 16 residues. CDR3 nucleotides: TGTGCCAGCAGCCCGATCGGCGGGGCCATCTCCTACGAGCAGTACTTC. This gives the protein CASSPIGGAISYEQYF.

This sequence joins TRBV20-1 and TRBJ2-7; D is uncertain. Germline-derived CDR1 and CDR2 are DFQATT and SNEGSKA (reference sequence). The length of the CDR3 is 11 residues. The germline V and J ends were trimmed by 5 bases and 1 base, with 6 bases remaining between them. CDR3 coding DNA: TGCAGTGCTGGGCCATCCTACGAGCAGTACTTC. This sequence encodes CSAGPSYEQYF.

The rearrangement links TRBV10-3 to TRBJ2-7, with 9 nucleotides matching TRBD1. The germline CDR1 and CDR2 sequences are ENHRY and SYGVKD. The CDR3 extends over 12 amino acids. The V and J ends lost 6 bases and 6 bases, in that order; junction bases with no gene match: 3. The chain's CDR3 is CAISLTGGEQYF. The DNA for the CDR3 is TGTGCCATCAGCCTGACAGGGGGCGAGCAGTACTTC.

The CDR3 nucleotides read TGTGCCAGTAGTATTACAGGAAATCAGCCCCAGCATTTT. Amino acid sequence: CASSITGNQPQHF. This chain connects TRBV19 to TRBJ1-5; a weak D match, TRBD1 (5 bases). The CDR3 is made up of 13 amino acids. Germline V gene lookup returns CDR1 LNHDA and CDR2 SQIVND (reference sequence). V was trimmed by 3 bases and J by 4 bases, leaving 7 bases between them. Filled out from reference TRBV19 and TRBJ1-5, the complete variable domain reads DGGITQSPKYLFRKEGQNVTLSCEQNLNHDAMYWYRQDPGQGLRLIYYSQIVNDFQKGDIAEGYSVSREKKESFPLTVTSAQKNPTAFYLCASSITGNQPQHFGDGTRLSIL.

The chain has TRBV6-5 and TRBJ2-1; 7 bases are a match to TRBD2. Germline values: CDR1 MNHEY, CDR2 SVGAGI. The CDR3 has 15 residues. With V trimmed by 6 bases and J by 7 bases, 12 bases remained unmatched. This CDR3 is CASSPWSGGDNEQFF. The CDR3 DNA reads as TGTGCCAGCAGCCCGTGGTCGGGGGGTGATAATGAGCAGTTCTTC.

The V gene is TRBV6-2 or TRBV6-3, the J gene TRBJ2-2; D remains unclear. Trimming shortened V by 6 bases and J by 9 bases, and 11 bases separated the two germline ends. The CDR3 spans 12 residues. Germline values: CDR1 MNHEY, CDR2 SVGEGT. CDR3 amino acids: CASSRRGRELFF. The CDR3 nucleotides read TGTGCCAGCAGCCGCCGTGGGCGGGAGCTGTTTTTT.

V and J are TRBV7-3 and TRBJ2-7; D call uncertain. The CDR3 spans 13 residues. V was cut by 3 bases and J by 0 bases, with 6 bases left in between. Germline lookup yields CDR1 SGHTA and CDR2 FQGTGA. Here the CDR3 DNA reads TGTGCCAGCAGCTTGGCCAGCTCCTACGAGCAGTACTTC. Translating it yields CASSLASSYEQYF.

V gene TRBV30 combines with J gene TRBJ2-7; TRBD2 is a possible D gene (6 bases). The germline V gene has CDR1 GTSNPN and CDR2 SVGIG (reference sequence). Trimming cost V 8 bases and J 5 bases, with 19 bases left between them. This CDR3 is 13 amino acids long. The CDR3 here is CAGELRGGNEQYF. In DNA form, the CDR3 reads TGTGCCGGAGAGCTGAGGGGAGGCAACGAGCAGTACTTC.

The J gene is TRBJ2-7, the V gene TRBV12-3 or TRBV12-4; D may be TRBD1 (6 bases). The CDR3 covers 13 residues. Trimming removed 3 bases at V and 6 bases at J, with 12 bases between. The CDR3 DNA is TGTGCCAGCAGTTTTTTGGGGGCCGGCGAGCAGTACTTC. Translated, it gives CASSFLGAGEQYF.

V is TRBV2 and J is TRBJ1-1, with 7 bases that match TRBD1. The germline V gene encodes CDR1 SNHLY and CDR2 FYNNEI. The length of the CDR3 is 13 residues. After removal of 3 bases from V and 5 bases from J, the junction contained 3 bases not matched to a gene. The CDR3 sequence: CASSENRGTEAFF. In DNA form, the CDR3 reads TGTGCCAGCAGTGAGAACAGGGGAACTGAAGCTTTCTTT.

CDR3 in amino acids: CASSLGLPGLYTYEQYF. CDR3 in DNA: TGCGCCAGCAGCTTGGGGCTCCCGGGTCTTTATACCTACGAGCAGTACTTC. This rearrangement joins TRBV5-1 to TRBJ2-7; no clear D. V lost 0 bases to trimming and J lost 2 bases, with 18 bases between them. Germline-derived CDR1 and CDR2 are SGHRS and YFSETQ. This CDR3 has 17 residues.

This clone appeared a few times. The V call is TRBV28, the J call TRBJ2-3, with 13 bases aligning to TRBD2. Germline V lookup: CDR1 MDHEN, CDR2 SYDVKM. Losses at the gene ends were 5 bases for V and 5 bases for J; bases not matched to a gene: 10. This CDR3 contains 17 residues. CDR3 nucleotides: TGTGCCAGCAGTAAACGGACTAGCGGGAGTTTCGTAGATACGCAGTATTTT. Protein product: CASSKRTSGSFVDTQYF.

This chain links TRBV6-5 with TRBJ1-1, with TRBD1 as a possible D gene (6 bases). V was cut by 5 bases and J by 6 bases, with 13 bases left in between. The CDR3 is 13 amino acids. Germline CDR1 MNHEY, CDR2 SVGAGI. CDR3 sequence (DNA): TGTGCCAGCAGTCCTCACAGGGACCCTGAAGCTTTCTTT. Its protein is CASSPHRDPEAFF.

The CDR3 DNA is TGTGCCAGCAGACAGGGAGCTAACTATGGCTACACCTTC. Amino acids: CASRQGANYGYTF. The rearrangement joins TRBV14 to TRBJ1-2, with a possible D match to TRBD1 (6 bases). Germline lookup yields CDR1 SGHDN and CDR2 FVKESK. Trimming pared 6 bases from V and 0 bases from J, leaving 8 bases between. The CDR3 has 13 amino acids.

The rearrangement joins TRBV6-1 to TRBJ1-5, with 8 bases aligning to TRBD1. There are 16 residues in the CDR3. Germline lookup yields CDR1 MNHNS and CDR2 SASEGT. Unmatched junction bases numbered 5, after V lost 3 bases and J lost 1 base. The CDR3 spells CASSEVGQGSNQPQHF. In DNA form, the CDR3 reads TGTGCCAGCAGTGAGGTCGGACAGGGCAGCAATCAGCCCCAGCATTTT.

The chain carries TRBV9 and TRBJ2-7; 8 positions match TRBD1. V lost 4 bases and J lost 2; bases outside the gene matches: 8. CDR1 is SGDLS, CDR2 YYNGEE, per germline. The CDR3 runs 15 residues. CDR3 residues: CASSYGQGETYEQYF. CDR3 nucleotides: TGTGCCAGCAGCTACGGACAGGGTGAGACCTACGAGCAGTACTTC. Complete variable domain (other parts from reference TRBV9 and TRBJ2-7): DSGVTQTPKHLITATGQRVTLRCSPRSGDLSVYWYQQSLDQGLQFLIQYYNGEERAKGNILERFSAQQFPDLHSELNLSSLELGDSALYFCASSYGQGETYEQYFGPGTRLTVT.

The chain recombines TRBV30 with TRBJ2-7, with 11 nucleotides matching TRBD1. The CDR3 is 14 residues long. Germline V CDR1 and CDR2: GTSNPN, SVGIG (reference sequence). The V gene end was trimmed by 3 bases and the J gene end by 11 bases; junction bases not matched to a gene: 12. The CDR3 DNA reads as TGTGCCTGGAGCTTAAGCTTGGGGGACAGGGGGGAGTACTTC. It yields the protein CAWSLSLGDRGEYF. The full variable domain, its missing parts supplied by reference TRBV30 and TRBJ2-7, is SQTIHQWPATLVQPVGSPLSLECTVEGTSNPNLYWYRQAAGRGLQLLFYSVGIGQISSEVPQNLSASRPQDRQFILSSKKLLLSDSGFYLCAWSLSLGDRGEYFGPGTRLTVT.

V usage is TRBV29-1 and J usage is TRBJ2-5, with D perhaps matching TRBD1 (6 bases). V lost 3 bases and J lost 1, with 12 bases in between. The CDR3 length is 14 residues. Germline loops: CDR1 SQVTM, CDR2 ANQGSEA. CDR3 sequence: CSVDSRDTQETQYF. DNA for the CDR3: TGCAGCGTTGATTCGAGGGACACCCAAGAGACCCAGTACTTC. The full variable domain, its missing parts supplied by reference TRBV29-1 and TRBJ2-5, is SAVISQKPSRDICQRGTSLTIQCQVDSQVTMMFWYRQQPGQSLTLIATANQGSEATYESGFVIDKFPISRPNLTFSTLTVSNMSPEDSSIYLCSVDSRDTQETQYFGPGTRLLVL.

This chain uses TRBV28 with TRBJ2-7; 8 bases agree with TRBD1. V lost 6 bases and J lost 3; bases outside the gene matches: 10. Germline V gene data show CDR1 as MDHEN and CDR2 as SYDVKM. The CDR3 is made up of 15 amino acids. CDR3 nucleotide sequence: TGTGCCAGCAGCTGGACAGGGAGGTCGAACTACGAGCAGTACTTC. Translating it yields CASSWTGRSNYEQYF.

This clone is a singleton in its sample. V and J are TRBV5-5 and TRBJ1-1; the D gene is possibly TRBD1 (6 bases). V was cut by 0 bases and J by 1 base, with 13 bases left in between. This CDR3 spans 16 amino acids. Germline V gives CDR1 SGHKS, CDR2 YYEKEE (reference sequence). CDR3 DNA: TGTGCCAGCAGCTTGGGGGGATGGGGACAGAACACTGAAGCTTTCTTT. This gives the protein CASSLGGWGQNTEAFF.

The chain has TRBV27 and TRBJ2-6; the match to TRBD1 covers 11 bases. Germline V gene data show CDR1 as MNHEY and CDR2 as SMNVEV (reference sequence). There are 21 residues in the CDR3. J was trimmed by 3 bases and V by 5 bases; bases with no gene match: 18. The CDR3 DNA follows: TGTGCCAGCAGTACCGGGCCCTCCTTGGACAGGGGGCGCTTTGGGGCCAACGTCCTGACTTTC. It translates to CASSTGPSLDRGRFGANVLTF.

V usage is TRBV6-6 and J usage is TRBJ2-7, with D perhaps matching TRBD1 (5 bases). The germline V gene encodes CDR1 MNHNY and CDR2 SVGAGI (reference sequence). V gave up 0 bases and J gave up 6 bases, with 12 bases separating them. This CDR3 is built from 14 residues. The CDR3 here is CASSYSRQFTEQYF. The CDR3 DNA follows: TGTGCCAGCAGTTACTCTAGACAGTTTACCGAGCAGTACTTC.

The rearrangement uses TRBV7-2 and TRBJ1-3; D might be TRBD1 (6 bases). This CDR3 has 15 amino acids. Germline CDR1 SGHTA, CDR2 FQGNSA. V was shortened by 6 bases and J by 2 bases, with 14 bases between the two germline ends. The CDR3 DNA is TGTGCCAGCAGGGGCCAGGGGTTCGCTGGAAACACCATATATTTT. This encodes CASRGQGFAGNTIYF.